The 20 T cell receptor beta chains in this list originate from one sample, sequenced in a study of identical twins. TCRdb reanalysed the 5' RACE reads using MiXCR and keeps one entry per CDR3 protein. The sample records approximately 590,000 distinct CDR3 sequences, 7.5% to 10% being singletons. This same sample was also part of a study on yellow fever vaccine responses in identical twins.

The sample consisted of PBMCs. These receptors all come from a woman aged 18-30 years in good health.

The genes are TRBV28 and TRBJ2-7; D perhaps matches TRBD2 (6 bases). This CDR3 comprises 12 residues. Looked up from germline, CDR1 is MDHEN and CDR2 is SYDVKM. Trimming shortened V by 10 bases and J by 5 bases, and 15 bases separated the two germline ends. The CDR3 coding sequence is TGTGCCACCTCTCCTCCGGGGGACGAGCAGTACTTC. Translation gives CATSPPGDEQYF.

The DNA of the CDR3 is TGTGCCAGCAGCTTTCCCACTGGGGTACAGACGTTCGAGGCTTTCTTT. As protein: CASSFPTGVQTFEAFF. This rearrangement joins TRBV7-9 to TRBJ1-1, with D unclear. The CDR3 sequence is 16 residues long. V was trimmed by 3 bases and J by 11 bases, leaving 25 bases between them. CDR1 and CDR2 from the germline V gene are SEHNR and FQNEAQ (reference sequence).

There are a few counts of this clonotype. This sequence joins TRBV4-3 and TRBJ2-1; D not resolved. The CDR3 has 15 residues. Trimming pared 0 bases from V and 1 base from J, leaving 7 bases between. Germline-derived CDR1 and CDR2 are LGHNA and YSLEER. This chain's CDR3 is CASSQDRVSYNEQFF. CDR3 nucleotide sequence: TGCGCCAGCAGCCAAGATAGGGTATCCTACAATGAGCAGTTCTTC.

In this sample, this clonotype turned up a few times. The chain combines TRBV5-1 with TRBJ2-7, with 9 nucleotides matching TRBD2. CDR1 and CDR2 (germline): SGHRS, YFSETQ. The CDR3 spans 16 residues. Losses at the gene ends were 0 bases for V and 3 bases for J; bases not matched to a gene: 7. The CDR3 sequence is CASSLDGGGARYEQYF. In DNA, the CDR3 is TGCGCCAGCAGCTTGGATGGCGGGGGGGCCCGCTACGAGCAGTACTTC. Complete variable domain (other parts from reference TRBV5-1 and TRBJ2-7): KAGVTQTPRYLIKTRGQQVTLSCSPISGHRSVSWYQQTPGQGLQFLFEYFSETQRNKGNFPGRFSGRQFSNSRSEMNVSTLELGDSALYLCASSLDGGGARYEQYFGPGTRLTVT.

The chain links TRBV4-1 to TRBJ2-1; D ambiguous. The CDR3 has 13 residues. Germline CDR1 MGHRA, CDR2 YSYEKL. V dropped 4 bases and J dropped 7 bases, with 11 bases sitting between them. In DNA form, the CDR3 reads TGCGCCAGCAGCCTCGGCCCTCAGAATGAGCAGTTCTTC. It is translated as CASSLGPQNEQFF.

The V and J genes are TRBV6-9 and TRBJ2-3; D tentatively reads TRBD1 or TRBD2 (5 bases each). There are 14 residues in the CDR3. Trimming removed 7 bases at V and 2 bases at J, with 13 bases between. Germline values: CDR1 MNHGY, CDR2 SVAAGI. The CDR3 nucleotides are TGTGCCAGCATCAGAGGGGCTAACACAGATACGCAGTATTTT. Protein sequence: CASIRGANTDTQYF.

About this clonotype itself: One end of the junction is discordant with germline, which a read error may explain. This chain joins TRBV18 and TRBJ1-6; D is perhaps TRBD1 (6 bases). The CDR3 runs 15 residues. Germline loops: CDR1 KGHSH, CDR2 LQKENI. The CDR3 here is CASSLGQSYTSPLHF. CDR3 nucleotide sequence: TGTGCCAGCTCACTCGGACAGTCCTATACTTCACCCCTCCACTTT.

This clonotype was counted only a few times. The chain joins TRBV7-9 to TRBJ1-2, with 7 bases identical to TRBD1. CDR1 and CDR2 from the germline V gene are SEHNR and FQNEAQ (reference sequence). This CDR3 comprises 15 residues. V shed 0 bases and J 6 bases; nucleotides not matched to a gene: 7. CDR3 sequence (DNA): TGTGCCAGCAGCTTAGCCCGTAGGGGGCTTAATGGCTACACCTTC. The encoded protein is CASSLARRGLNGYTF.

J is TRBJ2-7 and V is TRBV21-1; the table's D call of TRBD2 was not tested on the DNA. TRBV21-1 is designated a pseudogene. The CDR3 sequence is 16 residues long. The CDR3 DNA reads TGTGCCAGCAGCAAAGAGCAGCGGGAGGGCCTGGACGAGCAGTACTTC. Its translation is CASSKEQREGLDEQYF.

At least ten counts were recorded for this clonotype. The chain uses TRBV12-3 or TRBV12-4 and TRBJ2-1, with 7 bases aligning to TRBD2. The CDR3 totals 13 residues. The V gene end was trimmed by 2 bases and the J gene end by 9 bases; junction bases not matched to a gene: 4. This CDR3 reads CASSLTSVGEQFF. CDR3 bases: TGTGCCAGCAGTTTAACTAGCGTTGGTGAGCAGTTCTTC.

There are many counts of this clonotype. This rearrangement joins TRBV25-1 to TRBJ2-5, with D perhaps being TRBD1 or TRBD2 (5 bases each). The CDR3 covers 12 residues. CDR1 and CDR2 (germline): MGHDK, SYGVNS. With 3 bases removed from V and 3 bases from J, the gap between germline ends came to 5 bases. The CDR3 DNA sequence: TGTGCCAGCAGTGAGGGGGAAGAGACCCAGTACTTC. As protein: CASSEGEETQYF.

The gene calls are TRBV20-1 and TRBJ2-7; 8 bases are a match to TRBD2. With 2 bases clipped from V and 2 bases from J, the junction kept 11 bases outside the gene matches. CDR1 is DFQATT and CDR2 is SNEGSKA in the germline V gene (reference sequence). This CDR3 has 16 residues. For the CDR3, the DNA is TGCAGTGCTAGATCCGCGGGGGGCGGGAGAACCTACGAGCAGTACTTC. Translating gives CSARSAGGGRTYEQYF.

This chain uses TRBV7-3 with TRBJ2-6, with 7 bases identical to TRBD1. CDR1 is SGHTA, CDR2 FQGTGA, per germline. The CDR3 is 15 amino acids. The V and J ends lost 3 bases and 2 bases, in that order; junction bases with no gene match: 1. The CDR3 protein is CASSFDRAGANVLTF. CDR3 nucleotides: TGTGCCAGCAGCTTTGACAGGGCTGGGGCCAACGTCCTGACTTTC.

The rearrangement uses TRBV15 and TRBJ2-7, with 7 bases identical to TRBD2. The J segment lost 1 base and the V segment lost 1 base, leaving 1 base of the junction unmatched. CDR1 is LNHNV, CDR2 YYDKDF, per germline (reference sequence). The CDR3 sequence is 14 residues long. The chain's CDR3 is CATSRARGSYEQYF. For the CDR3, the DNA is TGTGCCACCAGCAGAGCGCGGGGGTCCTACGAGCAGTACTTC.

This chain links TRBV12-3 or TRBV12-4 with TRBJ2-6, with 10 bases lining up with TRBD2. The trim removed 8 bases at V and 0 bases at J, leaving 7 bases unmatched. The length of the CDR3 is 17 residues. The CDR3 DNA follows: TGTGCCAGCCTTAGCGGGAGGAAACTCTCTGGGGCCAACGTCCTGACTTTC. Translating it yields CASLSGRKLSGANVLTF.

There are many counts of this clonotype. This sequence joins TRBV29-1 and TRBJ1-1; D may be TRBD1 (5 bases). Looked up from germline, CDR1 is SQVTM and CDR2 is ANQGSEA. Trimming pared 3 bases from V and 6 bases from J, leaving 8 bases between. The CDR3 is 11 residues long. CDR3 region: CSVEGPSEAFF. In DNA form, the CDR3 reads TGCAGCGTTGAGGGACCGTCTGAAGCTTTCTTT.

The CDR3 region has the DNA TGTGCCTGGAGAAGGGGTACTGGAAACACCATATATTTT. Its translation: CAWRRGTGNTIYF. The V call is TRBV30, the J call TRBJ1-3; weak D call: TRBD1 (5 bases). The V end lost 3 bases, the J end lost 2 bases, and 8 bases lay between the germline ends. Germline V gene lookup returns CDR1 GTSNPN and CDR2 SVGIG (reference sequence). The CDR3 has 13 amino acids.

This clonotype came up many times. J is TRBJ2-7 and V is TRBV4-3; 7 nucleotides agree with TRBD1. J was trimmed by 1 base and V by 0 bases; bases with no gene match: 3. The CDR3 runs 15 residues. Per germline, CDR1 LGHNA and CDR2 YSLEER. The chain's CDR3 is CASSQDHRGSYEQYF. The DNA of the CDR3 is TGCGCCAGCAGCCAAGACCACAGGGGTTCCTACGAGCAGTACTTC.

This clonotype was found many times. The chain combines TRBV10-3 with TRBJ2-3, with a possible D match to TRBD1 (5 bases). Trimming removed 5 bases from V and 3 bases from J, with 9 bases in between. Germline V lookup: CDR1 ENHRY, CDR2 SYGVKD. The CDR3 totals 13 residues. The CDR3 loop reads CAISRQLTDTQYF. The CDR3 nucleotides read TGTGCCATCAGTAGACAGTTAACAGATACGCAGTATTTT.

J is TRBJ2-3 and V is TRBV7-2; D perhaps matches TRBD1 (5 bases). Germline values: CDR1 SGHTA, CDR2 FQGNSA. V shed 0 bases and J shed 6 bases, with 10 bases lying between them. CDR3 length: 14 residues. The CDR3 loop is CASSLALGRDTQYF. For the CDR3, the DNA is TGTGCCAGCAGCTTAGCATTGGGGCGGGATACGCAGTATTTT.